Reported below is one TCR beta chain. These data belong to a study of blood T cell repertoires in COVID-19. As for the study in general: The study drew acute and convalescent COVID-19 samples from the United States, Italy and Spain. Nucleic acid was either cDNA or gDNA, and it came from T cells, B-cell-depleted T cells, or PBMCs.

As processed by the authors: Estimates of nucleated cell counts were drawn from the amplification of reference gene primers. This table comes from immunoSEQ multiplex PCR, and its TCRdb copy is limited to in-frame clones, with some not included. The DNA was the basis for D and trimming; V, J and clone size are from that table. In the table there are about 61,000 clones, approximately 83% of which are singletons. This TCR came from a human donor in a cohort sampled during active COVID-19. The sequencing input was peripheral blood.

CDR3 nucleotide sequence: TGCAGCATCGCCGGGACTAGTTTCAATGAGCAGTTCTTC. Translating it yields CSIAGTSFNEQFF. This chain connects TRBV29-1 to TRBJ2-1, with TRBD2 matching over 8 bases. Germline V gives CDR1 SQVTM, CDR2 ANQGSEA. The CDR3 is 13 amino acids. Germline trimming cut 8 bases from V and 6 bases from J; bases unmatched to any gene: 9.